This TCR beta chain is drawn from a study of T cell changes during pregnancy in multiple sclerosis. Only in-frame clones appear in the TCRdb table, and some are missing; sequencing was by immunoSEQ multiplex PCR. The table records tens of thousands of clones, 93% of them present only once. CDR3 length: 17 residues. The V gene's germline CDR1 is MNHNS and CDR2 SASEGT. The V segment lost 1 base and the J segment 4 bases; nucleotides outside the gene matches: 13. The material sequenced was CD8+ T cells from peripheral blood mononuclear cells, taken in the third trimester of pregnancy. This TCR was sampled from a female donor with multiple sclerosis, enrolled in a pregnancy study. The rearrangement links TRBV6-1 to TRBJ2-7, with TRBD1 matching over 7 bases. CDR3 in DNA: TGTGCCAGCAGTGAAGATGACAGGGCGCTGAGCGCTTACGAGCAGTACTTC. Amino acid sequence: CASSEDDRALSAYEQYF.